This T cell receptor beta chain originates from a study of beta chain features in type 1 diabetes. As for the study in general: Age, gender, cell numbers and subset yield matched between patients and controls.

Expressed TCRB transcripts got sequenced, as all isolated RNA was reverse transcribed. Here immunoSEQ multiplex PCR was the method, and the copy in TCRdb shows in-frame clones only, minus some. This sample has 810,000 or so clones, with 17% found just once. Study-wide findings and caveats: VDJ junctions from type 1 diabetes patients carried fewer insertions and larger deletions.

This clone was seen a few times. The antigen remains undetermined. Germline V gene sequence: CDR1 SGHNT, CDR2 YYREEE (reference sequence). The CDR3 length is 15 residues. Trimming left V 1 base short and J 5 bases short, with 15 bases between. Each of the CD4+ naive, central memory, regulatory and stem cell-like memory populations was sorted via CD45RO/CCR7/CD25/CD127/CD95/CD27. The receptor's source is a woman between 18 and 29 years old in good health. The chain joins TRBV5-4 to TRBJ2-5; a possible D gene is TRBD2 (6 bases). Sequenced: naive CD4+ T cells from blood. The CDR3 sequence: CASSLLFRERETQYF. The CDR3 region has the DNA TGTGCCAGCAGCTTGCTTTTCCGGGAGAGGGAGACCCAGTACTTC.